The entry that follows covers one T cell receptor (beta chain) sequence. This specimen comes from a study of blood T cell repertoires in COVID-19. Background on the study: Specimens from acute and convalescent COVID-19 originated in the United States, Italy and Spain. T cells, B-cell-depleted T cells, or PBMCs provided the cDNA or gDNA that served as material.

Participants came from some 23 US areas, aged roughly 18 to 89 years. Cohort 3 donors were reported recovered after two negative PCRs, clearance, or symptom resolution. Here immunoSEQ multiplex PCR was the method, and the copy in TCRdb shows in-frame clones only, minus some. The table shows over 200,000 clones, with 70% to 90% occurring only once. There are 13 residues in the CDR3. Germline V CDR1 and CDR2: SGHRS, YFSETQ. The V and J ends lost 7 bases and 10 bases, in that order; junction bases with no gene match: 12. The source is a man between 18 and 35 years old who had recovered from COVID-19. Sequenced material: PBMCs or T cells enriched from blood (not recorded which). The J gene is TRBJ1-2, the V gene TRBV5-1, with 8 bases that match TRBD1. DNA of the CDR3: TGCGCCAGCGGGCCAGGGGGCGCGGGAGTCTACACCTTC. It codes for CASGPGGAGVYTF.